This note documents a single T cell receptor (beta chain) sequence. The data stem from a study of blood T cell repertoires in COVID-19. Study-wide context: Spain, Italy and the United States supplied samples that represented acute and convalescent COVID-19.

The germline V gene has CDR1 SGHTS and CDR2 YDEGEE. The CDR3 runs 14 residues. V dropped 3 bases and J dropped 3 bases, with 10 bases sitting between them. Original analysis: The assay estimated nucleated cells by amplifying reference gene primers. The data were produced by immunoSEQ multiplex PCR, yet TCRdb's version contains in-frame clones alone and is incomplete. Clone size and the V and J calls come from that table; the DNA yielded D and trimming. Of 150,000 to 200,000 clones in the sample, roughly four fifths were seen once. Input material: peripheral blood. The receptor comes from a man aged 50-60 years who had recovered from COVID-19. The chain couples TRBV5-8 to TRBJ1-5, with D tentatively TRBD1 (5 bases). The CDR3 coding sequence is TGTGCCAGCAGCTCGAGACAGTTCAATCAGCCCCAGCATTTT. Translation: CASSSRQFNQPQHF.